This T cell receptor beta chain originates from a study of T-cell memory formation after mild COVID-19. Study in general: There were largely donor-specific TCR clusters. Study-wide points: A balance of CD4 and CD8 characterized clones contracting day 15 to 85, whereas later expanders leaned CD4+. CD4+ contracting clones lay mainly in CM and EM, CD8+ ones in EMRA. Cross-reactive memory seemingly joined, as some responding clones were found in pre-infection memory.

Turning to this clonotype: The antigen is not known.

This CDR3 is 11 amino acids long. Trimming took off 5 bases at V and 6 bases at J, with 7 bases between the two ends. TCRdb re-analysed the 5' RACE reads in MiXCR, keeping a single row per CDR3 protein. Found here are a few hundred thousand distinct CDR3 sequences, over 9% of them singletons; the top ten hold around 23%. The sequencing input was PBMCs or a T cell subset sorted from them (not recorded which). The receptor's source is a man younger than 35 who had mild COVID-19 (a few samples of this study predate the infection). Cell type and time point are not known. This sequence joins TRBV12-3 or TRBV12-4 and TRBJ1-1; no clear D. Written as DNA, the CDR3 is TGTGCCAGCAGTACGGACTCTGAAGCTTTCTTT. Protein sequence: CASSTDSEAFF.